The rows below give T cell receptor beta chains drawn from one sample of a study of a mutant IDH1 vaccine in newly diagnosed glioma. Profiled with immunoSEQ multiplex PCR; TCRdb holds only in-frame clones, not every one. The sample includes tens of thousands of clones, about 86% of them seen just once. Sample: PBMCs, taken from a glioma patient treated with radiotherapy, temozolomide or both. The origin of the receptors is a man aged 25-45 years with glioma. Both conserved end residues are trimmed from each CDR3. The order of the fields is V gene, J gene, CDR3 protein.

TRBV5-1	TRBJ2-5	ASSPRLADIQETQY
TRBV5-1	TRBJ1-2	ASSWQGIGGYT
TRBV7-2	TRBJ1-2	ASSGGTGVNYGYT
TRBV5-4	TRBJ2-3	ASSPYADTQY
TRBV29-1	TRBJ2-7	SVGPGNEQY
TRBV7-2	TRBJ1-2	ASSFSRSVYGYT
TRBV14	TRBJ2-3	ASSRRVYGTDTQY
TRBV5-6	TRBJ1-1	ASSLGVNRRSTEAF
TRBV19	TRBJ2-7	ASSPLGTGYEQY
TRBV5-1	TRBJ2-1	ASSLTTSGGVVEQF
TRBV9	TRBJ1-4	ASSSSQGVNEKLF
TRBV5-5	TRBJ2-1	ASSQWTGVGDEQF
TRBV4-2	TRBJ1-3	ASSQGSQGVASDTIY
TRBV15	TRBJ2-7	ATSMRLAGARYEQY
TRBV2	TRBJ2-3	ASSELGTDTQY
TRBV6-6	TRBJ1-2	ASSYSRQYRVRYT
TRBV28	TRBJ2-2	ASSLTGAGTGELF
TRBV19	TRBJ2-1	ASSSSGGPYNEQF
TRBV5-4	TRBJ1-4	ASSLWQVATNEKLF
TRBV7-9	TRBJ2-4	ASSPDLTTPSKNIQY
TRBV4-2	TRBJ1-2	ASSRRQSPNYGYT
TRBV29-1	TRBJ1-1	SVEAQGRGTEAF
TRBV18	TRBJ1-1	ASSPRGQANTEAF
TRBV5-4	TRBJ1-1	ASSLTGGGNTEAF
TRBV5-1	TRBJ2-5	ASSLDGRGGETQY
TRBV5-6	TRBJ2-1	ATTLRNEQF
TRBV18	TRBJ1-2	ASSRDGSFYGYT
TRBV18	TRBJ2-7	ASSPGHTSYEQY
TRBV10-3	TRBJ1-2	AIRDRANYGYT
TRBV6-6	TRBJ2-5	ASSYEGEQETQY
TRBV11-2	TRBJ2-7	ASSLHGTGGLYEQY
TRBV4-2	TRBJ2-2	ASSQEEGLGVGELF
TRBV10-2	TRBJ1-1	ASQAPVIETWGTEAF